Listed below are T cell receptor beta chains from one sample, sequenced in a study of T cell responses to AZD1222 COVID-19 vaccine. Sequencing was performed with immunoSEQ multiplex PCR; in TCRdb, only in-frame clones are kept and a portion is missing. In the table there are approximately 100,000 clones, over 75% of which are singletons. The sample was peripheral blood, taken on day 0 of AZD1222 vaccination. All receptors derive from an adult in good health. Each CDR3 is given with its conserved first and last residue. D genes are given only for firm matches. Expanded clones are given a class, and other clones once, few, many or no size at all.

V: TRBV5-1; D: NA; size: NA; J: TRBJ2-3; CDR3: CASSLASRGTVDTQYF; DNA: TGCGCCAGCAGCTTGGCCTCGCGGGGGACAGTAGATACGCAGTATTTT
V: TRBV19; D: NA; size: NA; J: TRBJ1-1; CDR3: CASSTGVMNTEAFF; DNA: TGTGCCAGTAGTACGGGTGTCATGAACACTGAAGCTTTCTTT
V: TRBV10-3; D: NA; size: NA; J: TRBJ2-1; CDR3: CAISTPGTPPYNEQFF; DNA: TGTGCCATCAGCACCCCCGGGACTCCTCCCTACAATGAGCAGTTCTTC
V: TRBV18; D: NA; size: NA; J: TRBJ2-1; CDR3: CASSPQASYNEQFF; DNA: TGTGCCAGCTCACCACAAGCGAGTTACAATGAGCAGTTCTTC
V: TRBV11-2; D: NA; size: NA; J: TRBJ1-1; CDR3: CASSLSRGTEAFF; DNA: TGTGCCAGCAGCTTATCTAGAGGGACTGAAGCTTTCTTT
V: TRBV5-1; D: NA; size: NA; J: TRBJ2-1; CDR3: CASSFGQGGDEQFF; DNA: TGCGCCAGCAGCTTTGGACAGGGAGGGGATGAGCAGTTCTTC
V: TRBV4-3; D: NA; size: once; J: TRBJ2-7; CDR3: CASSQYQSLEQYF; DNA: TGCGCCAGCAGCCAATATCAGTCTCTCGAGCAGTACTTC
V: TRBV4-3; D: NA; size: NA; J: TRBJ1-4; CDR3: CASRVSGKTYEKLFF; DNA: TGCGCCAGCAGAGTATCGGGTAAGACGTACGAAAAACTGTTTTTT
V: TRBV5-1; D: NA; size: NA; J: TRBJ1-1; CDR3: CASSFEPGEWNTEAFF; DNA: TGCGCCAGCAGCTTCGAACCGGGTGAATGGAACACTGAAGCTTTCTTT
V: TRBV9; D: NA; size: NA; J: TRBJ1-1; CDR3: CASSVEGERTEAFF; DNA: TGTGCCAGCAGCGTAGAGGGGGAGAGGACTGAAGCTTTCTTT
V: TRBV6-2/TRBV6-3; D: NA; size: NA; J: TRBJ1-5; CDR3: CASSWGAKQGSSNQPQHF; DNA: TGTGCCAGCAGTTGGGGGGCTAAACAGGGCAGTAGCAATCAGCCCCAGCATTTT
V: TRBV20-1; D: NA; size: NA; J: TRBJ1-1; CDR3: CSASDTHTEAFF; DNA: TGCAGTGCTAGTGACACCCACACTGAAGCTTTCTTT
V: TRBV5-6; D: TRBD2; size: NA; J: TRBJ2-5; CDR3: CASSSSGGATKTQYF; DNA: TGTGCCAGCAGCTCTAGCGGGGGGGCAACAAAGACCCAGTACTTC
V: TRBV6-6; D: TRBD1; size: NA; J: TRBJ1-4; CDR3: CASSSGGKDEKLFF; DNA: TGTGCCAGCAGTTCAGGGGGCAAGGATGAAAAACTGTTTTTT
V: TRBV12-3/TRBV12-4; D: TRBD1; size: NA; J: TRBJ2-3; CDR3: CASSQDRGNTQYF; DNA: TGTGCCAGCAGCCAGGACAGGGGAAATACGCAGTATTTT
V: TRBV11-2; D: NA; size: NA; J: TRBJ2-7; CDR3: CASSSLSEQYF; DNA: TGTGCCAGCAGCTCCCTCTCCGAGCAGTACTTC
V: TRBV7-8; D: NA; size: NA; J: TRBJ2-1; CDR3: CASSRSGIGNEQFF; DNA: TGTGCCAGCAGCCGATCCGGGATCGGCAATGAGCAGTTCTTC
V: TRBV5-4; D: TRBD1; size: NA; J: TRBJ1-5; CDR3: CASSTKQGPRPQHF; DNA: TGTGCCAGCAGCACCAAACAGGGGCCACGGCCCCAGCATTTT
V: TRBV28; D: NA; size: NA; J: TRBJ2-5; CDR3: CASSSQGSETQYF; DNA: TGTGCCAGCAGTTCACAGGGATCAGAGACCCAGTACTTC
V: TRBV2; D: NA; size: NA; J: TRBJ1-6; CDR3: CASSETLGGLVNSPLHF; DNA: TGTGCCAGCAGTGAAACGTTAGGAGGGTTAGTGAATTCACCCCTCCACTTT
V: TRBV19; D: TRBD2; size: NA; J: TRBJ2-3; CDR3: CASTRAGERGDTQYF; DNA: TGTGCCAGTACTCGAGCGGGGGAGCGGGGAGATACGCAGTATTTT
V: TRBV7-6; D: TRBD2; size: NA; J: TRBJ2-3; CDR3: CASSLEGSGRSDTQYF; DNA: TGTGCCAGCAGCTTAGAAGGTAGCGGGAGGTCTGATACGCAGTATTTT
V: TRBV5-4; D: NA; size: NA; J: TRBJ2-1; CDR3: CASSFGGLSAYNEQFF; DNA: TGTGCCAGCAGCTTTGGAGGCCTGTCCGCCTACAATGAGCAGTTCTTC
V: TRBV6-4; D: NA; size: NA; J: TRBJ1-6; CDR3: CASSVRSSYNSPLHF; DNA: TGTGCCAGCAGTGTCCGGAGCTCCTATAATTCACCCCTCCACTTT
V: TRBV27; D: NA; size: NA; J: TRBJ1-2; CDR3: CASSPSPGPGQWGYTF; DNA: TGTGCCAGCAGCCCATCTCCAGGGCCCGGACAATGGGGCTACACCTTC
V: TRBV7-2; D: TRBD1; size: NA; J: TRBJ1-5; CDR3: CASSPPGGTDQPQHF; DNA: TGTGCCAGCAGCCCTCCAGGGGGGACGGATCAGCCCCAGCATTTT
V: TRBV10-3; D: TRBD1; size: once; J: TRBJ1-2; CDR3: CAIRRQGNYGYTF; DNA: TGTGCCATCAGAAGACAGGGTAACTATGGCTACACCTTC
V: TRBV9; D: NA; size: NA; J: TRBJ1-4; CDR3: CASSLGWGTNEKLFF; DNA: TGTGCCAGCAGCCTAGGTTGGGGGACAAATGAAAAACTGTTTTTT
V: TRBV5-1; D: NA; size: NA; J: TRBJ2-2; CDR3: CASSPSIIGTGELFF; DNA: TGCGCCAGCAGCCCTTCTATCATTGGCACCGGGGAGCTGTTTTTT
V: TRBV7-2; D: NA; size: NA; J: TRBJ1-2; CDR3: CASSLAEVNYGYTF; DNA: TGTGCCAGCAGCTTAGCGGAAGTAAACTATGGCTACACCTTC
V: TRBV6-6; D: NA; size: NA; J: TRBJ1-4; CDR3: CASRIQGYEKLFF; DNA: TGTGCCAGCAGAATCCAGGGGTACGAAAAACTGTTTTTT
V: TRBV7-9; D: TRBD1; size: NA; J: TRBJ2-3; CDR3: CASSPGGQGLWMGTQYF; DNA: TGTGCCAGCAGCCCCGGAGGACAGGGGCTTTGGATGGGTACGCAGTATTTT
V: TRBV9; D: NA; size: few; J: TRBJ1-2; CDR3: CASRNRDTIGYTF; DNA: TGTGCCAGCAGAAACCGGGACACCATAGGCTACACCTTC
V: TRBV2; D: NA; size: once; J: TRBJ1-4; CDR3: CASNTPSAESVGEKLFF; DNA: TGTGCCAGCAATACCCCTTCTGCGGAGTCTGTCGGTGAAAAACTGTTTTTT
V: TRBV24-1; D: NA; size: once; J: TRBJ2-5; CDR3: CATARAGGEETQYF; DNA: TGTGCCACCGCCAGGGCAGGGGGGGAAGAGACCCAGTACTTC
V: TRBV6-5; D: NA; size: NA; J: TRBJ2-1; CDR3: CASSFRLINEQFF; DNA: TGTGCCAGCAGTTTCCGACTTATCAATGAGCAGTTCTTC
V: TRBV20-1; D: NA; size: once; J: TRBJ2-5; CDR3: CSGDRFETQYF; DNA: TGCAGTGGAGACAGGTTCGAGACCCAGTACTTC
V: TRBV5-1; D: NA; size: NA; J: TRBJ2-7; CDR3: CASSLDPGRSYEQYF; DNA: TGCGCCAGCAGCTTGGATCCAGGGAGGTCCTACGAGCAGTACTTC
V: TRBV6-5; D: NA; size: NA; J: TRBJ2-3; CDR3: CASSYSGSLGDTQYF; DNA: TGTGCCAGCAGTTACTCGGGTTCACTAGGGGATACGCAGTATTTT
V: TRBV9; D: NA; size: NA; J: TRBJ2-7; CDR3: CASSTRPAVPGEQYF; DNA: TGTGCCAGCAGTACAAGGCCCGCGGTCCCGGGTGAGCAGTACTTC
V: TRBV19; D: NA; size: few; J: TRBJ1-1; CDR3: CASSSREMNTEAFF; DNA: TGTGCCAGTAGTTCCAGGGAGATGAACACTGAAGCTTTCTTT
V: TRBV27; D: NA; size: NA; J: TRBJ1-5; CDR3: CASSYLSPGSNQPQHF; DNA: TGTGCCAGCAGTTATCTTTCCCCCGGCAGCAATCAGCCCCAGCATTTT
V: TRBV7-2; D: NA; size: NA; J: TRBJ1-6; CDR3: CASSALTGSNSPLHF; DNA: TGTGCCAGCAGCGCATTAACAGGTTCCAATTCACCCCTCCACTTT
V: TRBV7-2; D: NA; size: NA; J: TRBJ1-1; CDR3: CASSPYRVETEAFF; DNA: TGTGCCAGCAGCCCTTACAGGGTGGAGACTGAAGCTTTCTTT